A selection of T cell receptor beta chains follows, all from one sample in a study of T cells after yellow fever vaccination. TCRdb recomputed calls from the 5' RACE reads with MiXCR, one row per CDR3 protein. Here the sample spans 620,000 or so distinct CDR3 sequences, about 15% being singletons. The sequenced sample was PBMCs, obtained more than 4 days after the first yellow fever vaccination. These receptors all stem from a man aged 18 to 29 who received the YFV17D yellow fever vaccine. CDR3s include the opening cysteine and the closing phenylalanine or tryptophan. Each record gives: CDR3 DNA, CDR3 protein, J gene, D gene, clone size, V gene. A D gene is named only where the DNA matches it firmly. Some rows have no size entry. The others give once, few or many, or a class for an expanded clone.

TGTGCCAGCAGCTTAGCTCGACGCGGAGGGAGGGAGCAGTACTTC CASSLARRGGREQYF TRBJ2-7 NA NA TRBV7-2
TGCGCCAGCAGCTTGGAACACAGGGGCAATGAGCAGTTCTTC CASSLEHRGNEQFF TRBJ2-1 TRBD1 NA TRBV5-1
TGTGCCAGCAGCTTAGTTTACAGGGTGGAGACCCAGTACTTC CASSLVYRVETQYF TRBJ2-5 NA once TRBV7-2
TGTGCCAGCAGCCAAGAAGCACTAGCACCCTACAATGAGCAGTTCTTC CASSQEALAPYNEQFF TRBJ2-1 NA NA TRBV3-1
TGCGCCAGCAGCTTGCAGGGAGGGGGGTTGTCCTACAATGAGCAGTTCTTC CASSLQGGGLSYNEQFF TRBJ2-1 NA few TRBV5-1
TGTGCCAGCAGCCAGGAACGGGACAGGAGAATCTATGGCTACACCTTC CASSQERDRRIYGYTF TRBJ1-2 TRBD1 once TRBV4-2
TGTGCCAGCAGTGTGACTAGCGGGGGTCCGAATGAGCAGTTCTTC CASSVTSGGPNEQFF TRBJ2-1 TRBD2 NA TRBV2
TGTGCCAGCAGCCAAGATCAGTCGGGGTGGCGGATGAACACTGAAGCTTTCTTT CASSQDQSGWRMNTEAFF TRBJ1-1 NA few TRBV3-1
TGTGCCAGCAGTTCCTCCGGGCTGAACAATGAGCAGTTCTTC CASSSSGLNNEQFF TRBJ2-1 NA few TRBV28
TGTGCCAGCAGCAAAGCGCTCCGTCCGTTCTACAATGAGCAGTTCTTC CASSKALRPFYNEQFF TRBJ2-1 NA few TRBV21-1
TGTGCCAGCGTCCCCCCCGGGACAATGGATTCACCCCTCCACTTT CASVPPGTMDSPLHF TRBJ1-6 NA NA TRBV9
TGTGCCATATTAGGGGGCGGCACAGATACGCAGTATTTT CAILGGGTDTQYF TRBJ2-3 TRBD1 few TRBV5-4
TGCGCCAGCAGCTCTCGCTCCGGGACAGGGGCTGGCTACACCTTC CASSSRSGTGAGYTF TRBJ1-2 TRBD1 few TRBV5-1
TGTGCCAGCACCTGGGGGGGATTCGGAGAGACCCAGTACTTC CASTWGGFGETQYF TRBJ2-5 TRBD2 few TRBV12-3/TRBV12-4
TGTGCCAGCAGCCAAGCCGGGGCTAGATCAGATACGCAGTATTTT CASSQAGARSDTQYF TRBJ2-3 NA few TRBV4-2
TGCAGTGCTCCCCGGATTATGTACGAGACCCAGTACTTC CSAPRIMYETQYF TRBJ2-5 NA NA TRBV20-1
TGCGCCAGCAGCTTACGGGGTTACACTGAAGCTTTCTTT CASSLRGYTEAFF TRBJ1-1 NA few TRBV5-1
TGTGCCAGCAGTCCGGACTCACTATACCAAGAGACCCAGTACTTC CASSPDSLYQETQYF TRBJ2-5 NA few TRBV6-1
TGTGCCAGCAGAAGTCAGGGGGAAGCTTTCTTT CASRSQGEAFF TRBJ1-1 NA many TRBV27
TGCAGCGTTGAAGAGGCTAGCGGGGGGGCACCCGATGAGCAGTTCTTC CSVEEASGGAPDEQFF TRBJ2-1 TRBD2 NA TRBV29-1
TGTGCCAGCAGTGAACAACGCGGGGGAGCAGATACGCAGTATTTT CASSEQRGGADTQYF TRBJ2-3 TRBD2 NA TRBV6-1
TGTGCCAGCAGCCCACCGGGACCCGAAGCTTTCTTT CASSPPGPEAFF TRBJ1-1 NA once TRBV12-3/TRBV12-4
TGCGCCAGCAGCCAAAGCCGGGCCCCAGATGATGACCAGTACTTC CASSQSRAPDDDQYF TRBJ2-5 NA NA TRBV4-1
TGTGCCAGCAGCTTGGATCGGCGTGAAGCTTTCTTT CASSLDRREAFF TRBJ1-1 NA NA TRBV5-4
TGTGCCAGCACCCGAGGACTAGCGGGGGGGCCAGATACGCAGTATTTT CASTRGLAGGPDTQYF TRBJ2-3 TRBD2 NA TRBV2
TGCGCCAGCAGCTTCGGACAGGGCTATGGCTACACCTTC CASSFGQGYGYTF TRBJ1-2 TRBD1 many TRBV5-1
TGCGCCAGCAGCCCCCGGACTAGCGGGACCCACAATGAGCAGTTCTTC CASSPRTSGTHNEQFF TRBJ2-1 TRBD2 NA TRBV5-1
TGTGCCACCAGCAGAGTTCGGGAGGGGTCCTACAATGAGCAGTTCTTC CATSRVREGSYNEQFF TRBJ2-1 TRBD2 few TRBV15
TGTGCCAGCAGTTCCCTGGACACCCAAGAGACCCAGTACTTC CASSSLDTQETQYF TRBJ2-5 NA NA TRBV6-5
TGCGCCAGCAGCTCCCTGGACAGAGATACGCAGTATTTT CASSSLDRDTQYF TRBJ2-3 NA NA TRBV5-1
TGTGCCATTAAGGACAGGGACACTGAAGCTTTCTTT CAIKDRDTEAFF TRBJ1-1 TRBD1 few TRBV10-3
TGTGCCAGTAGTACGTGGACAGGGTCTGGGGCCAACGTCCTGACTTTC CASSTWTGSGANVLTF TRBJ2-6 TRBD1 NA TRBV19
TGCAGTGCTAGTCCACCCCTGCGGGGGGAGAGAGAGACCCAGTACTTC CSASPPLRGERETQYF TRBJ2-5 TRBD2 NA TRBV20-1
TGCGCCAGCAGCTTTCCGGGACAGGGTAACCCCTCCCTCTCTGGGGCCAACGTCCTGACTTTC CASSFPGQGNPSLSGANVLTF TRBJ2-6 TRBD1 many TRBV5-1
TGTGCCAGCAGGAACAACAGGGACTATATTTCATTGCCGGGGGGCTACACCTTC CASRNNRDYISLPGGYTF TRBJ1-2 NA few TRBV6-1
TGTGCCACCAGCAGAGGGAACGGGCTGGATACGCAGTATTTT CATSRGNGLDTQYF TRBJ2-3 NA few TRBV15
TGTGCCAGCAGCTATACCGGCACTGAAGCTTTCTTT CASSYTGTEAFF TRBJ1-1 NA many TRBV7-2
TGTGCCACCAGTGATTTGACCGGAAACTATGGCTACACCTTC CATSDLTGNYGYTF TRBJ1-2 NA few TRBV24-1
TGTGCCTGGAGTCGATCGAACTCTGGGGCCAACGTCCTGACTTTC CAWSRSNSGANVLTF TRBJ2-6 NA NA TRBV30
TGCGCCAGCAGCCAATTTACTAGCGAGCCCACAGATACGCAGTATTTT CASSQFTSEPTDTQYF TRBJ2-3 TRBD2 NA TRBV4-1
TGTGCCAGCAGCTGGAGGGACAGGGGGCATGTCGGTCAGCCCCAGCATTTT CASSWRDRGHVGQPQHF TRBJ1-5 TRBD1 NA TRBV5-5
TGTGCCAGCAGTTCCCCCGGGACGGGATCCTACAATGAGCAGTTCTTC CASSSPGTGSYNEQFF TRBJ2-1 NA few TRBV28
TGTGCCAGCAGCTTAGGGACAGGAAATGAAAAACTGTTTTTT CASSLGTGNEKLFF TRBJ1-4 TRBD1 few TRBV7-9
TGTGCCAGCGAGCGCGGGGGGGGGAATGAGCAGTTCTTC CASERGGGNEQFF TRBJ2-1 TRBD2 NA TRBV7-3
TGCGCCAGCAGCCAGGAAATGACAGGGGTATACGAGCAGTACTTC CASSQEMTGVYEQYF TRBJ2-7 TRBD1 NA TRBV4-1